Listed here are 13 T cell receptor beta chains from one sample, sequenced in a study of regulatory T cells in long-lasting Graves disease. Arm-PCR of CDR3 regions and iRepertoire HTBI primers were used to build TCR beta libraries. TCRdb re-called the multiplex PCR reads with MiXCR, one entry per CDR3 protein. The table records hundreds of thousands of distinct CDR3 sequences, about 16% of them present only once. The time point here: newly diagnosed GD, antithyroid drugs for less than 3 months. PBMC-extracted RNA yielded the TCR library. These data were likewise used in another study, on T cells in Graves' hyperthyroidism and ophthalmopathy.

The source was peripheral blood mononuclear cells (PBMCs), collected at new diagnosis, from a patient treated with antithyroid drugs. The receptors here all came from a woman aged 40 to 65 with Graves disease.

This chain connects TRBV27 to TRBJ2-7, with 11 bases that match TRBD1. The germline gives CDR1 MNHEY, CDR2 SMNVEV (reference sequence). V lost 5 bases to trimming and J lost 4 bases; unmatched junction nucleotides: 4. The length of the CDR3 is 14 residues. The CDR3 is CASSGDRGMYEQYF. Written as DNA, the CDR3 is TGTGCCAGCAGTGGGGACAGGGGGATGTACGAGCAGTACTTC.

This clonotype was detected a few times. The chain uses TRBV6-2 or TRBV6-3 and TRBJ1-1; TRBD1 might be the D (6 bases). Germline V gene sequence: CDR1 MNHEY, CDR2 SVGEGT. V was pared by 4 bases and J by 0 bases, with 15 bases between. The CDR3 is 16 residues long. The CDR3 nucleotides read TGTGCCAGCAGTTTCTCCGCCGGGACACTGAACACTGAAGCTTTCTTT. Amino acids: CASSFSAGTLNTEAFF.

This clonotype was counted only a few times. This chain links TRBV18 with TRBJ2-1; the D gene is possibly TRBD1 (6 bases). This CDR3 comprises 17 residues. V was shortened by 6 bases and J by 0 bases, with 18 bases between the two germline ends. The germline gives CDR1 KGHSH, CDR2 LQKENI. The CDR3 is CASSPPGHHISYNEQFF. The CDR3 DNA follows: TGTGCCAGCTCCCCGCCGGGACACCATATCTCCTACAATGAGCAGTTCTTC.

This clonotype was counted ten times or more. The CDR3 loop reads CASSHLQGGTEAFF. DNA for the CDR3: TGTGCCAGCAGCCATCTACAGGGTGGCACTGAAGCTTTCTTT. The rearrangement joins TRBV3-1 to TRBJ1-1; weak D call: TRBD1 (6 bases). V lost 3 bases and J lost 4, with 12 bases in between. From germline, CDR1 is LGHDT and CDR2 YNNKEL (reference sequence). This CDR3 has 14 residues.

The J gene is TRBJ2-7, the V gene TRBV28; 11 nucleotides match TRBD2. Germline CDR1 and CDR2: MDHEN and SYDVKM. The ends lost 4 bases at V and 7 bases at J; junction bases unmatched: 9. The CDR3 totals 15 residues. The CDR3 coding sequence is TGTGCCAGCAGTTCCGGGACTAGCGGAGTGTGGGAGCAGTACTTC. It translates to CASSSGTSGVWEQYF. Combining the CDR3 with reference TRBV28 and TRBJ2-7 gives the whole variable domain DVKVTQSSRYLVKRTGEKVFLECVQDMDHENMFWYRQDPGLGLRLIYFSYDVKMKEKGDIPEGYSVSREKKERFSLILESASTNQTSMYLCASSSGTSGVWEQYFGPGTRLTVT.

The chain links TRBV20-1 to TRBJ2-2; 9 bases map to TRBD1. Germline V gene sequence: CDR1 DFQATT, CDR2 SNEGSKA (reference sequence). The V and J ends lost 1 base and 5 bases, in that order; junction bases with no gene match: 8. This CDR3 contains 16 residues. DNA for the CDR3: TGCAGTGCTAGAGCATGGGACAGGGAAAGAACCGGGGAGCTGTTTTTT. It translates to CSARAWDRERTGELFF.

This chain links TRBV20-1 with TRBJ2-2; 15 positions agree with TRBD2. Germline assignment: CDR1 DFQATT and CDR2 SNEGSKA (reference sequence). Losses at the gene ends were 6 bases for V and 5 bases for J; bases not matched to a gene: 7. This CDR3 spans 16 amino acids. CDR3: CSASGLAGGRTGELFF. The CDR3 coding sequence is TGCAGTGCCTCGGGACTAGCGGGGGGCCGTACCGGGGAGCTGTTTTTT.

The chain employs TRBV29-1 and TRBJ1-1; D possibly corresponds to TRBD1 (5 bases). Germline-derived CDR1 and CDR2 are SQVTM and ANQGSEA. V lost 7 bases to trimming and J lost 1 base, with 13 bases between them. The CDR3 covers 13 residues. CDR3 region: CSGEKQENTEAFF. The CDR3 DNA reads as TGCAGCGGGGAAAAACAGGAGAACACTGAAGCTTTCTTT.

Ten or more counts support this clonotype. CDR3 amino acids: CASSVPGTGAFNQPQHF. The CDR3 nucleotides read TGTGCCAGCAGTGTTCCCGGGACAGGGGCTTTTAATCAGCCCCAGCATTTT. J is TRBJ1-5 and V is TRBV6-1; the match to TRBD1 covers 10 bases. The CDR3 is 17 residues long. J was trimmed by 4 bases and V by 4 bases; bases with no gene match: 10. Germline assignment: CDR1 MNHNS and CDR2 SASEGT.

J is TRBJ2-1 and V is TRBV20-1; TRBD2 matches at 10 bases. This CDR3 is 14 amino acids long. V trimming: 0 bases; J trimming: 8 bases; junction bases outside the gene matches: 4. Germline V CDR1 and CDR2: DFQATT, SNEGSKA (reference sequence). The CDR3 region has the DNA TGCAGTGCTAGAGATACAGCGGGAGGGCATGAGCAGTTCTTC. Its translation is CSARDTAGGHEQFF.

The CDR3 region is CASSRTGRGNTIYF. CDR3 nucleotide sequence: TGTGCCAGCAGTCGAACAGGGAGGGGAAACACCATATATTTT. The chain employs TRBV27 and TRBJ1-3; D possibly corresponds to TRBD1 (6 bases). Germline CDR1 and CDR2: MNHEY and SMNVEV (reference sequence). V was cut by 5 bases and J by 4 bases, with 12 bases left in between. The CDR3 totals 14 residues.

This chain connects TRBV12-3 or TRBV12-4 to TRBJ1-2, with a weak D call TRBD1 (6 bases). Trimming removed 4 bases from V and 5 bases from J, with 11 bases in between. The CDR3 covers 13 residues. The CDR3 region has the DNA TGTGCCAGCAGTTCCAGACAGGAATATGGCTACACCTTC. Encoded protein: CASSSRQEYGYTF.

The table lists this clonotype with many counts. CDR3 DNA: TGTGCCAGCAGTGTCCGACAGGGAAGAAAACTGTTTTTT. This encodes CASSVRQGRKLFF. The chain joins TRBV12-3 or TRBV12-4 to TRBJ1-4; 7 bases map to TRBD1. This CDR3 comprises 13 residues. After removal of 5 bases from V and 10 bases from J, the junction contained 7 bases not matched to a gene.